These 13 T cell receptor beta chains were sequenced from one sample in a study of siplizumab effects on memory and regulatory T cells. Sequencing used immunoSEQ multiplex PCR; TCRdb keeps in-frame clones, though not all of them. The sample contains around 99,000 clones, roughly 94% of which appear only once. Material for sequencing was Tregs sorted from blood. These receptor sequences come from a human donor in good health.

The CDR3 region is CASSPMTREGYTF. The CDR3, as DNA: TGTGCCAGCTCACCCATGACGCGGGAGGGCTACACCTTC. The rearrangement links TRBV18 to TRBJ1-2; D is undetermined. Looked up from germline, CDR1 is KGHSH and CDR2 is LQKENI. V was shortened by 3 bases and J by 8 bases, with 13 bases between the two germline ends. This CDR3 spans 13 amino acids.

The V gene is TRBV11-3, the J gene TRBJ2-7; D is perhaps TRBD1 (6 bases). Germline loops: CDR1 SGHNT, CDR2 YENEEA. Trimming removed 9 bases at V and 6 bases at J, with 9 bases between. The CDR3 spans 10 residues. CDR3 loop: CASLGAEQYF. DNA for the CDR3: TGTGCCAGTTTGGGGGCCGAGCAGTACTTC.

The chain is built from TRBV5-1 and TRBJ1-2, with 10 bases lining up with TRBD1. V lost 2 bases, J lost 3 bases, and 4 bases stayed unmatched. Germline V gene lookup returns CDR1 SGHRS and CDR2 YFSETQ. CDR3 length: 15 residues. CDR3 sequence: CASSFDRGRDYGYTF. The CDR3, as DNA: TGCGCCAGCAGCTTCGACAGGGGGCGCGACTATGGCTACACCTTC.

CDR3 protein: CASSEGTLAGELFF. For the CDR3, the DNA is TGTGCCAGCAGTGAGGGGACATTAGCCGGGGAGCTGTTTTTT. The genes are TRBV6-1 and TRBJ2-2, with D possibly being TRBD1 (6 bases). Trimming shortened V by 3 bases and J by 6 bases, and 11 bases separated the two germline ends. In germline, CDR1 is MNHNS, CDR2 SASEGT. The CDR3 runs 14 residues.

The chain uses TRBV6-5 and TRBJ1-5; a weak D match, TRBD1 (6 bases). The germline gives CDR1 MNHEY, CDR2 SVGAGI. V was pared by 6 bases and J by 6 bases, with 15 bases between. This CDR3 contains 14 residues. The CDR3 here is CASSRNRAGQPQHF. The CDR3 region has the DNA TGTGCCAGCAGCCGAAACAGGGCTGGTCAGCCCCAGCATTTT.

This chain joins TRBV19 and TRBJ1-2; 7 nucleotides align to TRBD1. Per germline, CDR1 LNHDA and CDR2 SQIVND (reference sequence). The CDR3 is 15 amino acids. J lost 4 bases, V lost 3 bases, and 8 bases had no gene match. CDR3 bases: TGTGCCAGTAGTATTAGGACAGGCGGGGGCTATGGCTACACCTTC. This sequence encodes CASSIRTGGGYGYTF.

The chain joins TRBV5-1 to TRBJ2-1, with D unresolved. CDR1 is SGHRS, CDR2 YFSETQ, per germline. This CDR3 region has 16 residues. V was trimmed by 4 bases and J by 3 bases, leaving 17 bases between them. The CDR3 sequence: CASSVGVQRVYNEQFF. The CDR3 nucleotides are TGCGCCAGCAGCGTGGGTGTCCAGCGAGTCTACAATGAGCAGTTCTTC.

The CDR3 loop is CASSFSVPSSSSYEQYF. The CDR3 coding sequence is TGTGCCAGCAGCTTTAGTGTACCGAGTTCTAGCTCCTACGAGCAGTACTTC. The chain is built from TRBV7-2 and TRBJ2-7; D gene uncertain. The CDR3 totals 17 residues. Per germline, CDR1 SGHTA and CDR2 FQGNSA. The germline V and J ends were trimmed by 3 bases and 0 bases, with 18 bases remaining between them.

The chain carries TRBV11-2 and TRBJ2-1; TRBD2 agrees at 8 bases. The V segment lost 2 bases and the J segment 0 bases; nucleotides outside the gene matches: 6. CDR3 size: 17 residues. Germline CDR1 SGHAT, CDR2 FQNNGV. DNA for the CDR3: TGTGCCAGCAGCTTAACTAGCGGAACAAGCTCCTACAATGAGCAGTTCTTC. Protein sequence: CASSLTSGTSSYNEQFF.

The chain combines TRBV10-3 with TRBJ2-1, with 7 positions matching TRBD1. The CDR3 spans 14 residues. V shed 7 bases, J shed 2 bases, and the junction held 5 bases outside the gene matches. Germline V gives CDR1 ENHRY, CDR2 SYGVKD. This CDR3 is CAIKDTGAYNEQFF. CDR3 coding DNA: TGTGCCATCAAAGACACAGGGGCCTACAATGAGCAGTTCTTC.

The V and J genes are TRBV6-6 and TRBJ2-2; D uncertain. CDR1 is MNHNY and CDR2 is SVGAGI in the germline V gene (reference sequence). The germline V and J ends were trimmed by 6 bases and 0 bases, with 8 bases remaining between them. This CDR3 has 14 amino acids. CDR3 loop: CASRPSANTGELFF. In nucleotides, the CDR3 is TGTGCCAGCAGACCGAGCGCGAACACCGGGGAGCTGTTTTTT.

This clone was seen a handful of times. The chain is built from TRBV7-8 and TRBJ2-7; 10 nucleotides align to TRBD2. Germline V gene sequence: CDR1 SGHVS, CDR2 FQNEAQ. This CDR3 has 15 amino acids. Unmatched junction bases numbered 9, after V lost 6 bases and J lost 4 bases. For the CDR3, the DNA is TGTGCCAGCAGACCCGGGCTAGCGGGAGCATACGAGCAGTACTTC. It translates to CASRPGLAGAYEQYF.

J is TRBJ1-3 and V is TRBV19; tentatively, D is TRBD1 (6 bases). Germline lookup yields CDR1 LNHDA and CDR2 SQIVND (reference sequence). The CDR3 contains 17 residues. Deletions cut 1 base from V and 4 bases from J, with 17 bases between. CDR3 in amino acids: CASSIVRGDMGGNTIYF. DNA of the CDR3: TGTGCCAGTAGTATAGTTAGGGGGGACATGGGCGGAAACACCATATATTTT.